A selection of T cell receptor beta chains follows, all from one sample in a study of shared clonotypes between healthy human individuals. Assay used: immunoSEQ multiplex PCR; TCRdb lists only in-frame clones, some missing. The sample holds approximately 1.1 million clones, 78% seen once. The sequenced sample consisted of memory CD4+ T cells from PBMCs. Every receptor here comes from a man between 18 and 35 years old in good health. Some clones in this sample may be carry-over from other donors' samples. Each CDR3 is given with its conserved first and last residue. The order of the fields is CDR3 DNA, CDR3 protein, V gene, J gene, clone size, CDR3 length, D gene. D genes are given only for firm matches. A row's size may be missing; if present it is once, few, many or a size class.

cdr3_nt: TGCGCCAGCAGCTTACTCGGGACAGACCAAGCAGATACGCAGTATTTT
cdr3_aa: CASSLLGTDQADTQYF
v_call: TRBV5-1
j_call: TRBJ2-3
clone_size: .
cdr3_length: 16
d_call: TRBD1

cdr3_nt: TGCGCCAGCAGCCAGGGACAGGGATCCATGGGGGGTTACGAGCAGTACTTC
cdr3_aa: CASSQGQGSMGGYEQYF
v_call: TRBV4-1
j_call: TRBJ2-7
clone_size: .
cdr3_length: 17
d_call: TRBD1

cdr3_nt: TGTGCCAGCTCACCTGGAGCGAGTGGGGATACGCAGTATTTT
cdr3_aa: CASSPGASGDTQYF
v_call: TRBV18
j_call: TRBJ2-3
clone_size: many
cdr3_length: 14
d_call: .

cdr3_nt: TGTGCCAGCAGCTTATCAGCCTCTGAGCAGTTCTTC
cdr3_aa: CASSLSASEQFF
v_call: TRBV7-3
j_call: TRBJ2-1
clone_size: few
cdr3_length: 12
d_call: .

cdr3_nt: TGTGCCAGCAGCCAGGACAGGGGAGGAAACACCATATATTTT
cdr3_aa: CASSQDRGGNTIYF
v_call: TRBV11-2
j_call: TRBJ1-3
clone_size: once
cdr3_length: 14
d_call: TRBD1

cdr3_nt: TGTGCCAGCAGCTACGACGGCTACGAGCAGTACTTC
cdr3_aa: CASSYDGYEQYF
v_call: TRBV5-4
j_call: TRBJ2-7
clone_size: .
cdr3_length: 12
d_call: .

cdr3_nt: TGTGCCAGCAGCTTGGGTAGGAATGGCTACACCTTC
cdr3_aa: CASSLGRNGYTF
v_call: TRBV5-8
j_call: TRBJ1-2
clone_size: once
cdr3_length: 12
d_call: .

cdr3_nt: TGTGCCTGGGGAGAGGGGACATTATCCTACGAGCAGTACTTC
cdr3_aa: CAWGEGTLSYEQYF
v_call: TRBV30
j_call: TRBJ2-7
clone_size: few
cdr3_length: 14
d_call: .

cdr3_nt: TGTGCCAGTAGTATAGATACAGGGTTAACCACCGGGGAGCTGTTTTTT
cdr3_aa: CASSIDTGLTTGELFF
v_call: TRBV19
j_call: TRBJ2-2
clone_size: .
cdr3_length: 16
d_call: .

cdr3_nt: TGTGCCAGCAGTTTCGGGCGGAATTATGGCTACACCTTC
cdr3_aa: CASSFGRNYGYTF
v_call: TRBV28
j_call: TRBJ1-2
clone_size: .
cdr3_length: 13
d_call: .

cdr3_nt: TGTGCCAGTGGTGGGACAGATACGCAGTATTTT
cdr3_aa: CASGGTDTQYF
v_call: TRBV9
j_call: TRBJ2-3
clone_size: .
cdr3_length: 11
d_call: .

cdr3_nt: TGTGCCAGCAGTTTATCGGACGGAAGGGGGGAGCAGTTCTTC
cdr3_aa: CASSLSDGRGEQFF
v_call: TRBV27
j_call: TRBJ2-1
clone_size: .
cdr3_length: 14
d_call: .

cdr3_nt: TGTGCCAGCAGTTACTCAGAGACCCAGTACTTC
cdr3_aa: CASSYSETQYF
v_call: TRBV6-5
j_call: TRBJ2-5
clone_size: .
cdr3_length: 11
d_call: .

cdr3_nt: TGTGCCAGTAGTATAGTGGGAGCCGACTACGAGCAGTACTTC
cdr3_aa: CASSIVGADYEQYF
v_call: TRBV19
j_call: TRBJ2-7
clone_size: .
cdr3_length: 14
d_call: .

cdr3_nt: TGTGCCACCAGCAGACTGGGATTCGGCTACACCTTC
cdr3_aa: CATSRLGFGYTF
v_call: TRBV15
j_call: TRBJ1-2
clone_size: once
cdr3_length: 12
d_call: .

cdr3_nt: TGTGCCAGCAGCTTGCCGAACGGACAGCATAATGAGCAGTTCTTC
cdr3_aa: CASSLPNGQHNEQFF
v_call: TRBV7-3
j_call: TRBJ2-1
clone_size: .
cdr3_length: 15
d_call: .

cdr3_nt: TGTGCCTGGAGTGGGGGAGCGGGAGGGACCCAGTACGAGCAGTACTTC
cdr3_aa: CAWSGGAGGTQYEQYF
v_call: TRBV30
j_call: TRBJ2-7
clone_size: .
cdr3_length: 16
d_call: TRBD2

cdr3_nt: TGTGCCAGCAGCGTAGGAGAGAGCACAGATACGCAGTATTTT
cdr3_aa: CASSVGESTDTQYF
v_call: TRBV9
j_call: TRBJ2-3
clone_size: .
cdr3_length: 14
d_call: .

cdr3_nt: TGTGCCAGTAGGAGGATAGCGGGGATGAGCTCCTACAATGAGCAGTTCTTC
cdr3_aa: CASRRIAGMSSYNEQFF
v_call: TRBV19
j_call: TRBJ2-1
clone_size: .
cdr3_length: 17
d_call: TRBD2

cdr3_nt: TGCGCCAGCAGCTTGGAACCTAGCGGTACAGATACGCAGTATTTT
cdr3_aa: CASSLEPSGTDTQYF
v_call: TRBV5-1
j_call: TRBJ2-3
clone_size: .
cdr3_length: 15
d_call: TRBD2

cdr3_nt: TGTGCCAGCAGCTCCAGCCGGGACAGGGGCACAGATACGCAGTATTTT
cdr3_aa: CASSSSRDRGTDTQYF
v_call: TRBV7-3
j_call: TRBJ2-3
clone_size: .
cdr3_length: 16
d_call: TRBD1

cdr3_nt: TGTGCCAGCAGTTTCCCGGGGGCGGGGTCATCTGGCTACACCTTC
cdr3_aa: CASSFPGAGSSGYTF
v_call: TRBV27
j_call: TRBJ1-2
clone_size: once
cdr3_length: 15
d_call: .

cdr3_nt: TGCGCCAGCAGCCCTAGACAGGCAACTTCCTACGAGCAGTACTTC
cdr3_aa: CASSPRQATSYEQYF
v_call: TRBV5-1
j_call: TRBJ2-7
clone_size: .
cdr3_length: 15
d_call: .

cdr3_nt: TGTGCCAGCAGTTTACGTGGGCCCTCCGATGGCTACACCTTC
cdr3_aa: CASSLRGPSDGYTF
v_call: TRBV27
j_call: TRBJ1-2
clone_size: .
cdr3_length: 14
d_call: .

cdr3_nt: TGTGCCAGCAGCCTCACTCCTCTCAGGCGCAGGACAGATACGCAGTATTTT
cdr3_aa: CASSLTPLRRRTDTQYF
v_call: TRBV7-2
j_call: TRBJ2-3
clone_size: .
cdr3_length: 17
d_call: .

cdr3_nt: TGTGCCAGCAGCGTATTTGGTGGAGCGCAGTATTTT
cdr3_aa: CASSVFGGAQYF
v_call: TRBV9
j_call: TRBJ2-3
clone_size: .
cdr3_length: 12
d_call: .

cdr3_nt: TGTGCCAGCTCAACCACAGATGACTCTGGAAACACCATATATTTT
cdr3_aa: CASSTTDDSGNTIYF
v_call: TRBV18
j_call: TRBJ1-3
clone_size: once
cdr3_length: 15
d_call: .

cdr3_nt: TGTGCCAGCAGCTCCGAGGGCTACGAGCAGTACTTC
cdr3_aa: CASSSEGYEQYF
v_call: TRBV11-3
j_call: TRBJ2-7
clone_size: .
cdr3_length: 12
d_call: .

cdr3_nt: TGTGCCAGCAGCCCTCCGGGACTAGCGAGTAAAGAGACCCAGTACTTC
cdr3_aa: CASSPPGLASKETQYF
v_call: TRBV5-4
j_call: TRBJ2-5
clone_size: .
cdr3_length: 16
d_call: TRBD2

cdr3_nt: TGTGCCAGCAGGTTCACAGATACGCAGTATTTT
cdr3_aa: CASRFTDTQYF
v_call: TRBV6-1
j_call: TRBJ2-3
clone_size: few
cdr3_length: 11
d_call: .

cdr3_nt: TGTGCCACCAGCGGGGGCCTAACTGGAAACACCATATATTTT
cdr3_aa: CATSGGLTGNTIYF
v_call: TRBV15
j_call: TRBJ1-3
clone_size: .
cdr3_length: 14
d_call: .

cdr3_nt: TGTGCCATCAGCCAGGGGGCAGAGAACTATGGCTACACCTTC
cdr3_aa: CAISQGAENYGYTF
v_call: TRBV10-3
j_call: TRBJ1-2
clone_size: .
cdr3_length: 14
d_call: TRBD1

cdr3_nt: TGTGCCAGCAGCTTAGGAGACACAAGCTCCTACGAGCAGTACTTC
cdr3_aa: CASSLGDTSSYEQYF
v_call: TRBV5-5
j_call: TRBJ2-7
clone_size: .
cdr3_length: 15
d_call: .

cdr3_nt: TGTGCCAGCAGCTATCCGGGACTAGCGGGAGCAATCCAAGAGACCCAGTACTTC
cdr3_aa: CASSYPGLAGAIQETQYF
v_call: TRBV5-8
j_call: TRBJ2-5
clone_size: .
cdr3_length: 18
d_call: TRBD2

cdr3_nt: TGTGCCAGCAGCTTGGCTAGCGGATACAATGAGCAGTTCTTC
cdr3_aa: CASSLASGYNEQFF
v_call: TRBV11-2
j_call: TRBJ2-1
clone_size: .
cdr3_length: 14
d_call: TRBD2

cdr3_nt: TGTGCCAGCAGCGTAGTGTCTGACATACAAGATACGCAGTATTTT
cdr3_aa: CASSVVSDIQDTQYF
v_call: TRBV9
j_call: TRBJ2-3
clone_size: .
cdr3_length: 15
d_call: .

cdr3_nt: TGTGCCAGCAGCACCCGAGGACCGTTGAACACTGAAGCTTTCTTT
cdr3_aa: CASSTRGPLNTEAFF
v_call: TRBV11-2
j_call: TRBJ1-1
clone_size: .
cdr3_length: 15
d_call: .

cdr3_nt: TGTGCCAGCAGTTCGATCCCGACGGGGCCATACTTC
cdr3_aa: CASSSIPTGPYF
v_call: TRBV7-8
j_call: TRBJ2-7
clone_size: few
cdr3_length: 12
d_call: .

cdr3_nt: TGTGCCAGCACCACCGTCGGGAGGTCTGGAAACACCATATATTTT
cdr3_aa: CASTTVGRSGNTIYF
v_call: TRBV28
j_call: TRBJ1-3
clone_size: many
cdr3_length: 15
d_call: .

cdr3_nt: TGTGCCAGCAGTCTGGAGGCGGGGACCCCAGCACGCTACACCTTC
cdr3_aa: CASSLEAGTPARYTF
v_call: TRBV5-4
j_call: TRBJ1-2
clone_size: .
cdr3_length: 15
d_call: .

cdr3_nt: TGTGCCAGTCGCCGGGACAGGGGCACAGATACGCAGTATTTT
cdr3_aa: CASRRDRGTDTQYF
v_call: TRBV19
j_call: TRBJ2-3
clone_size: .
cdr3_length: 14
d_call: TRBD1

cdr3_nt: TGTGCCAGCAGCTTAGTGGTCGGGGAAGGGCAGCCCCAGCATTTT
cdr3_aa: CASSLVVGEGQPQHF
v_call: TRBV7-8
j_call: TRBJ1-5
clone_size: .
cdr3_length: 15
d_call: .